This T cell receptor beta chain was documented in a study of T cells in women clearing cervical HPV infection. Study-wide findings and caveats: Cases carried less TRBV6-7 than controls: approximately 0.1% versus 0.16%.

For this clone: Its cognate antigen is unknown. The read ends 3 residues early relative to the CDR3; the germline J gene fills the gap.

Some clones are missing from TCRdb's copy, which holds only in-frame ones; the method was immunoSEQ multiplex PCR. The listing contains around 30,000 clones. The CDR3 extends over 15 amino acids. Germline assignment: CDR1 SGHNT and CDR2 YYREEE (reference sequence). The ends were cut back, 6 bases at V and 6 bases at J, with 18 bases in the middle. Source material: blood buffy coat. V usage is TRBV5-4 and J usage is TRBJ2-2; D unresolved. The source is a woman between 18 and 69 years old with a cervical HPV16 infection that either progressed to CIN3+ or cleared (not recorded which). CDR3 sequence reads: CASKRSESLAGELFF. CDR3 DNA, as far as it was read: TGTGCCAGCAAGAGGAGTGAAAGTCTAGCCGGGGAG.